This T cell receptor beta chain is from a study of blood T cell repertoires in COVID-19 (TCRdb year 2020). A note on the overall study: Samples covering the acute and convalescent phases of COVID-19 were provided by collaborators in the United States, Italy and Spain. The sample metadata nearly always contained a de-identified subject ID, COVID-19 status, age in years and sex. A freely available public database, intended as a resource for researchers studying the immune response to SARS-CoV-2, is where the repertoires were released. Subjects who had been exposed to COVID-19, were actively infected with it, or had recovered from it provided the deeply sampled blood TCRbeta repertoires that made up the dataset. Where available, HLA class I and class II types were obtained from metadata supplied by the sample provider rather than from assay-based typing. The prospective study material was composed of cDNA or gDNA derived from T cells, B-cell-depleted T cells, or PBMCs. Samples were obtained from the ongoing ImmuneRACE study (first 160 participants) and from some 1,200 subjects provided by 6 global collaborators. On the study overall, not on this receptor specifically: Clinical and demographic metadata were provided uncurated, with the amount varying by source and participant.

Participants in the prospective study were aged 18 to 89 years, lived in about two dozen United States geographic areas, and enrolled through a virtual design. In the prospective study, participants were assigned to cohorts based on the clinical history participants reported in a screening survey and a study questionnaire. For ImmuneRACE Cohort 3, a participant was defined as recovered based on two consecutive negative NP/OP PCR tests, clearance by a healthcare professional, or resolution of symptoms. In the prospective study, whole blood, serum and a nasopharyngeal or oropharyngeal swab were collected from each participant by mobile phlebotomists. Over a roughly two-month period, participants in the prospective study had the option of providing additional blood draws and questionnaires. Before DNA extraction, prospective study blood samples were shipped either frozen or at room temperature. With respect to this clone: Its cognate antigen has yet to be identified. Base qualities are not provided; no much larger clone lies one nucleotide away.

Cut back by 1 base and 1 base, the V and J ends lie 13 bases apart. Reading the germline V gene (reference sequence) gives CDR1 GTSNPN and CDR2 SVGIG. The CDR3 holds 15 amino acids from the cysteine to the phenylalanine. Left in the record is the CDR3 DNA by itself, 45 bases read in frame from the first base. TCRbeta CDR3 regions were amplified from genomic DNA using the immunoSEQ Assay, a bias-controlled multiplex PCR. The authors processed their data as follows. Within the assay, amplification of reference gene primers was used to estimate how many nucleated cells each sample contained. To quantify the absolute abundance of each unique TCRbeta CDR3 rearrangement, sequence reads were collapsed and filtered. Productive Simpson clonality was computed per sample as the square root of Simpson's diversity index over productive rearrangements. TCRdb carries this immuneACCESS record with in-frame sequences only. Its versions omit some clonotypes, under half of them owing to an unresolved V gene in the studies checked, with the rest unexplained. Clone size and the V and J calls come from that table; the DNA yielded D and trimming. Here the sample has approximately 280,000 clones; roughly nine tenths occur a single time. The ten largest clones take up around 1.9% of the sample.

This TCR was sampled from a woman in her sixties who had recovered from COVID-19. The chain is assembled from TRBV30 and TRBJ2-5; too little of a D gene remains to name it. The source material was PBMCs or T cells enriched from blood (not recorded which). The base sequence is TGTGCCTGGAGTGGCAGTCGAGGTTTCCAAGAGACCCAGTACTTC. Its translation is CAWSGSRGFQETQYF. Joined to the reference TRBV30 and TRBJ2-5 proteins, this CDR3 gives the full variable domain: SQTIHQWPATLVQPVGSPLSLECTVEGTSNPNLYWYRQAAGRGLQLLFYSVGIGQISSEVPQNLSASRPQDRQFILSSKKLLLSDSGFYLCAWSGSRGFQETQYFGPGTRLLVL.